A single T cell receptor beta chain is shown here with its context. Its antigen is still unknown. This sample was taken from a study of OX40 agonist ivuxolimab in advanced cancers. The data were produced by immunoSEQ multiplex PCR, yet TCRdb's version contains in-frame clones alone and is incomplete. The sample contains some 100,000 clones, approximately 80% of which appear only once. The CDR3 covers 13 residues. Trimming left V 6 bases short and J 6 bases short, with 14 bases between. Germline loops: CDR1 MNHEY, CDR2 SVGAGI. Study conclusions and caveats: Low normalized T-cell clonal expansion also characterized some of the nonresponders. With doses of 0.1 to 3.0 mg/kg, CD4+ and CD8+ blood T cells had undergone clonal expansion by week 6.

The chain links TRBV6-5 to TRBJ1-1; D remains ambiguous. Sequencing used CD4+ or CD8+ T cells sorted from blood, obtained in a trial of the OX40 agonist ivuxolimab. This sequence was found in an adult with an advanced solid tumor such as melanoma, head and neck, liver or kidney cancer. In DNA, the CDR3 is TGTGCCAGCAGGAATAATAGGCGAGCTGAAGCTTTCTTT. Its protein is CASRNNRRAEAFF.